These 20 T cell receptor beta chains came from one sample sequenced in a study of cytomegalovirus exposure and HLA in healthy donors. PCR amplification relied on 60 Vbeta primers (plus 13 Jbeta primers). The method was immunoSEQ multiplex PCR; TCRdb's version includes in-frame clones alone and lacks a portion of them. Altogether under 130,000 clones are present, under 85% being singletons, with the ten largest covering less than 5%. The specimen was PBMCs. These receptor sequences come from a man aged 45-60 years in good health and CMV-seropositive.

DNA for the CDR3: TGTGCCAGCTCACCAACGGAGGCAGGTGGGGGAAACACCATATATTTT. This encodes CASSPTEAGGGNTIYF. This rearrangement joins TRBV18 to TRBJ1-3; D call uncertain. Germline lookup yields CDR1 KGHSH and CDR2 LQKENI. The CDR3 has 16 residues. Deletions cut 2 bases from V and 4 bases from J, with 15 bases between.

This clone was found a few times. The CDR3 loop reads CAANSGESQETQYF. In DNA, the CDR3 is TGTGCCGCTAATAGCGGGGAATCCCAAGAGACCCAGTACTTC. This chain joins TRBV30 and TRBJ2-5; 8 positions match TRBD2. In germline, CDR1 is GTSNPN, CDR2 SVGIG (reference sequence). After removal of 8 bases from V and 1 base from J, the junction contained 9 bases not matched to a gene. This CDR3 has 14 amino acids.

This chain uses TRBV28 with TRBJ2-3, with 10 bases aligning to TRBD2. CDR1 is MDHEN and CDR2 is SYDVKM in the germline V gene. V shed 6 bases and J 1 base; nucleotides not matched to a gene: 4. The CDR3 runs to 15 residues. The CDR3 here is CASSLAGVGTDTQYF. Written as DNA, the CDR3 is TGTGCCAGCAGCCTAGCGGGAGTTGGCACAGATACGCAGTATTTT.

The gene calls are TRBV29-1 and TRBJ1-1; 9 bases agree with TRBD1. The germline gives CDR1 SQVTM, CDR2 ANQGSEA. V trimming: 5 bases; J trimming: 1 base; junction bases outside the gene matches: 5. The CDR3 has 14 amino acids. The CDR3: CSVSHRGPNTEAFF. CDR3 coding DNA: TGCAGCGTTTCCCACAGGGGGCCGAACACTGAAGCTTTCTTT.

The genes are TRBV6-1 and TRBJ1-2, with TRBD1 as a possible D gene (6 bases). The germline V and J ends were trimmed by 4 bases and 2 bases, with 8 bases remaining between them. The CDR3 covers 13 residues. The germline gives CDR1 MNHNS, CDR2 SASEGT. The DNA of the CDR3 is TGTGCCAGCAGTGCCCAGGGGAACTATGGCTACACCTTC. Translated: CASSAQGNYGYTF.

The chain links TRBV7-8 to TRBJ2-2; 11 nucleotides agree with TRBD2. With V trimmed by 1 base and J by 8 bases, 6 bases remained unmatched. CDR1 is SGHVS, CDR2 FQNEAQ, per germline. The CDR3 covers 16 residues. The CDR3: CASSLEGLAAQGELFF. The CDR3 bases are TGTGCCAGCAGCTTAGAGGGACTAGCGGCCCAGGGGGAGCTGTTTTTT. Using reference TRBV7-8 and TRBJ2-2 for the parts outside the CDR3, the full variable domain is GAGVSQSPRYKVAKRGQDVALRCDPISGHVSLFWYQQALGQGPEFLTYFQNEAQLDKSGLPSDRFFAERPEGSVSTLKIQRTQQEDSAVYLCASSLEGLAAQGELFFGEGSRLTVL.

J is TRBJ2-7 and V is TRBV19; 8 bases agree with TRBD2. V gave up 3 bases and J gave up 4 bases; unmatched junction bases: 8. The CDR3 is made up of 15 amino acids. CDR1 LNHDA and CDR2 SQIVND come from the germline V gene (reference sequence). DNA for the CDR3: TGTGCCAGTAGTATTGTAACTAGCGGAATATACGAGCAGTACTTC. It codes for CASSIVTSGIYEQYF.

A few counts support this clone. V and J are TRBV6-1 and TRBJ2-5; 7 bases match TRBD1. The V gene's germline CDR1 is MNHNS and CDR2 SASEGT. The CDR3 consists of 14 residues. Trimming took 5 bases from V and 1 from J; bases not matched to a gene: 4. The CDR3 sequence is CASSSGQIQETQYF. Written as DNA, the CDR3 is TGTGCCAGCAGTTCGGGACAGATCCAAGAGACCCAGTACTTC.

The chain combines TRBV28 with TRBJ2-7, with D possibly TRBD2 on 5 matching bases. Trimming took 5 bases from V and 2 from J, leaving 16 bases between them. The CDR3 is 15 residues long. Germline-derived CDR1 and CDR2 are MDHEN and SYDVKM. Here the CDR3 DNA reads TGTGCCAGCAGTCGAGAGCGCGGGCTTACCTACGAGCAGTACTTC. This encodes CASSRERGLTYEQYF.

The rearrangement uses TRBV6-1 and TRBJ2-3; tentatively, D is TRBD2 (6 bases). Trimming removed 7 bases from V and 4 bases from J, with 18 bases in between. Germline CDR1 MNHNS, CDR2 SASEGT. The CDR3 consists of 15 residues. The CDR3 is CASTIGTSGADTQYF. In nucleotides, the CDR3 is TGTGCCAGCACCATTGGGACTTCCGGGGCAGATACGCAGTATTTT.

The V gene is TRBV29-1, the J gene TRBJ1-2, with a weak D call TRBD1 (6 bases). With 0 bases removed from V and 3 bases from J, the gap between germline ends came to 11 bases. Germline loops: CDR1 SQVTM, CDR2 ANQGSEA. CDR3 length: 14 residues. In DNA form, the CDR3 reads TGCAGCGTTGAAGATCGACAGGATTACTATGGCTACACCTTC. Translated, it gives CSVEDRQDYYGYTF.

A few counts support this clone. The rearrangement uses TRBV4-1 and TRBJ1-2, with 9 bases fitting TRBD1. Germline V gives CDR1 MGHRA, CDR2 YSYEKL. This CDR3 is built from 18 residues. V shed 1 base, J shed 2 bases, and the junction held 11 bases outside the gene matches. CDR3 nucleotide sequence: TGCGCCAGCAGCCAAGGGGGCCTTGACAGGGGGAGAAACTATGGCTACACCTTC. Translated: CASSQGGLDRGRNYGYTF.

The chain joins TRBV2 to TRBJ1-2, with 7 positions matching TRBD1. The V gene's germline CDR1 is SNHLY and CDR2 FYNNEI. The CDR3 is 13 residues long. V gave up 5 bases and J gave up 4 bases; unmatched junction bases: 4. CDR3 DNA: TGTGCCAGCAGTCGGGACAGCATCTATGGCTACACCTTC. Its translation is CASSRDSIYGYTF. Together with reference TRBV2 and TRBJ1-2, the CDR3 gives the full variable domain: EPEVTQTPSHQVTQMGQEVILRCVPISNHLYFYWYRQILGQKVEFLVSFYNNEISEKSEIFDDQFSVERPDGSNFTLKIRSTKLEDSAMYFCASSRDSIYGYTFGSGTRLTVV.

J is TRBJ2-7 and V is TRBV4-2, with TRBD2 matching over 8 bases. Germline lookup yields CDR1 LGHNA and CDR2 YNFKEQ. CDR3 size: 15 residues. With V trimmed by 4 bases and J by 0 bases, 5 bases remained unmatched. The CDR3 sequence: CASSPVAGSSYEQYF. Here the CDR3 DNA reads TGTGCCAGCAGCCCTGTAGCGGGAAGCTCCTACGAGCAGTACTTC.

The J gene is TRBJ2-7, the V gene TRBV2, with a possible D match to TRBD1 (6 bases). Germline-derived CDR1 and CDR2 are SNHLY and FYNNEI. The CDR3 is 13 amino acids. V gave up 8 bases and J gave up 3 bases, with 14 bases separating them. CDR3 in DNA: TGTGCCAGCGTTCTGGACAGCTACTACGAGCAGTACTTC. Translating gives CASVLDSYYEQYF.

With regard to this clone: The junction differs from germline at one of its ends, possibly a read error. The J gene is TRBJ2-7, the V gene TRBV7-9; 9 bases fit TRBD2. The germline gives CDR1 SEHNR, CDR2 FQNEAQ (reference sequence). This CDR3 region has 18 residues. CDR3 sequence: CSSSYGAARTSVNYEQYF. CDR3 DNA: TGTTCCAGCAGTTATGGGGCGGCCAGGACTAGCGTAAACTACGAGCAGTACTTC.

This sequence joins TRBV27 and TRBJ2-5, with 8 bases identical to TRBD2. The J call could be wrong; TRBJ2-7 is a better fit for the DNA end. Germline loops: CDR1 MNHEY, CDR2 SMNVEV (reference sequence). This CDR3 is built from 14 residues. CDR3 protein: CATSEAGGPYEQYF. The CDR3 nucleotides are TGTGCCACTTCGGAGGCGGGAGGACCCTACGAGCAGTACTTC.

V usage is TRBV18 and J usage is TRBJ2-7, with 8 bases fitting TRBD1. V lost 4 bases and J lost 6; bases outside the gene matches: 11. The germline V gene encodes CDR1 KGHSH and CDR2 LQKENI. CDR3 length equals 15 residues. CDR3 region: CASSRETGVGPEQYF. CDR3 sequence (DNA): TGTGCCAGCTCACGCGAGACAGGGGTCGGCCCCGAGCAGTACTTC. Looking up the rest from reference TRBV18 and TRBJ2-7 gives the full variable domain: NAGVMQNPRHLVRRRGQEARLRCSPMKGHSHVYWYRQLPEEGLKFMVYLQKENIIDESGMPKERFSAEFPKEGPSILRIQQVVRGDSAAYFCASSRETGVGPEQYFGPGTRLTVT.

CDR3 region: CATSRGGLAGANEQYF. The CDR3 region has the DNA TGTGCCACCAGCAGAGGGGGGCTAGCGGGAGCCAACGAGCAGTACTTC. V usage is TRBV15 and J usage is TRBJ2-5; 10 bases match TRBD2. The tail of the sequence fits TRBJ2-7 better, so the J call may be wrong. The germline gives CDR1 LNHNV, CDR2 YYDKDF (reference sequence). The CDR3 is 16 residues long.

V usage is TRBV5-6 and J usage is TRBJ1-2; 7 nucleotides line up with TRBD1. The V gene end was trimmed by 2 bases and the J gene end by 4 bases; junction bases not matched to a gene: 8. Germline V gene sequence: CDR1 SGHDT, CDR2 YYEEEE. This CDR3 is built from 15 residues. Written as DNA, the CDR3 is TGTGCCAGCAGCTTTTTGGGACAGTCGACCTATGGCTACACCTTC. Its protein product is CASSFLGQSTYGYTF.